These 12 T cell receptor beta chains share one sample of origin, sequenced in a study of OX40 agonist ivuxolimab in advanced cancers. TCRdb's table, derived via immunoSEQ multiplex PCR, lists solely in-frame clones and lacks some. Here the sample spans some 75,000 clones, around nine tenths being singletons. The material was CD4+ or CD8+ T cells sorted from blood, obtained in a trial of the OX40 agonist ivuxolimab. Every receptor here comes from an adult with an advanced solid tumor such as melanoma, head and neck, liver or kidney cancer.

In nucleotides, the CDR3 is TGTGCCAGCAGCGGGGGTGGGCTATATATGAACACTGAAGCTTTCTTT. This sequence encodes CASSGGGLYMNTEAFF. The rearrangement uses TRBV9 and TRBJ1-1; D unclear. This CDR3 has 16 residues. CDR1 is SGDLS, CDR2 YYNGEE, per germline. V dropped 3 bases and J dropped 0 bases, with 15 bases sitting between them.

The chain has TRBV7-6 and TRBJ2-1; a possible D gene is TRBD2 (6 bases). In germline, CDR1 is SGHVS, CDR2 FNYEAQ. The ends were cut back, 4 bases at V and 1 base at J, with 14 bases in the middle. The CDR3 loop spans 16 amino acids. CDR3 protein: CASSSGTAGSYNEQFF. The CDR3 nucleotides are TGTGCCAGCAGCTCTGGAACGGCGGGGTCCTACAATGAGCAGTTCTTC.

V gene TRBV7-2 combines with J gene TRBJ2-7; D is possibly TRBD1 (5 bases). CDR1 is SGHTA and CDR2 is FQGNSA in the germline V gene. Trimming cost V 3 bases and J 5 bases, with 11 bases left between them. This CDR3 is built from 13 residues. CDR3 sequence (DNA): TGTGCCAGCAGCTTGAGCTGGGGCGACGAGCAGTACTTC. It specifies CASSLSWGDEQYF. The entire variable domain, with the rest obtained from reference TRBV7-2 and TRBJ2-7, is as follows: GAGVSQSPSNKVTEKGKDVELRCDPISGHTALYWYRQSLGQGLEFLIYFQGNSAPDKSGLPSDRFSAERTGGSVSTLTIQRTQQEDSAVYLCASSLSWGDEQYFGPGTRLTVT.

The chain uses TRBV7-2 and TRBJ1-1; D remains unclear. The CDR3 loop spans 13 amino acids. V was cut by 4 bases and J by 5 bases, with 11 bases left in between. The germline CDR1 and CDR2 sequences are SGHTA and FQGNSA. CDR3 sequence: CASSSTSGTEAFF. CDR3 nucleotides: TGTGCCAGCAGCTCCACGAGTGGGACTGAAGCTTTCTTT.

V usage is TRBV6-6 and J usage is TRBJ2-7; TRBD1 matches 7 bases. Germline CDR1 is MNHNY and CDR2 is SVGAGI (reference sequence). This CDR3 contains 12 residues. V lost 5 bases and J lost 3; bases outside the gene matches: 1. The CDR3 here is CASSDRDYEQYF. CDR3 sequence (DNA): TGTGCCAGCAGTGACAGGGACTACGAGCAGTACTTC.

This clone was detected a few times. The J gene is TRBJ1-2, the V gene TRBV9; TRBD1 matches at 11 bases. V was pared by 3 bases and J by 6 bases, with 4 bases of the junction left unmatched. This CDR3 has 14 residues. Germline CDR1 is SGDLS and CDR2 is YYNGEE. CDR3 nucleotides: TGTGCCAGCAGCGCCGGACAGGGGGCCGATGGCTACACCTTC. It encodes CASSAGQGADGYTF.

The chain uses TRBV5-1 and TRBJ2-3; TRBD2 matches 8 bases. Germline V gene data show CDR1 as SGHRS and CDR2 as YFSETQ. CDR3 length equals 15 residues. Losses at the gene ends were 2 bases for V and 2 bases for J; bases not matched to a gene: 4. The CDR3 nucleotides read TGCGCCAGCAGCTTTTCCGGGGGGGACACAGATACGCAGTATTTT. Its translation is CASSFSGGDTDTQYF. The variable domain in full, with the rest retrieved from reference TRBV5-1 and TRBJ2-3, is KAGVTQTPRYLIKTRGQQVTLSCSPISGHRSVSWYQQTPGQGLQFLFEYFSETQRNKGNFPGRFSGRQFSNSRSEMNVSTLELGDSALYLCASSFSGGDTDTQYFGPGTRLTVL.

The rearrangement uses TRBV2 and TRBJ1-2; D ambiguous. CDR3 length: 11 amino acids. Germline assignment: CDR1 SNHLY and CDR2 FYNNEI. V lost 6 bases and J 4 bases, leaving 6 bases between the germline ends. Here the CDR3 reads CASSLSYGYTF. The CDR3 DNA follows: TGTGCCAGCAGCCTGAGCTATGGCTACACCTTC.

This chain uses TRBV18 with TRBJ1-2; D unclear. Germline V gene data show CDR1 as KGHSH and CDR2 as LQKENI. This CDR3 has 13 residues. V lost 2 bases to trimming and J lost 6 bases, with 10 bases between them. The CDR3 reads CASSPERAHGYTF. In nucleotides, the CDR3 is TGTGCCAGCTCACCAGAACGAGCCCATGGCTACACCTTC. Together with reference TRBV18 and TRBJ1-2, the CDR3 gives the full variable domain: NAGVMQNPRHLVRRRGQEARLRCSPMKGHSHVYWYRQLPEEGLKFMVYLQKENIIDESGMPKERFSAEFPKEGPSILRIQQVVRGDSAAYFCASSPERAHGYTFGSGTRLTVV.

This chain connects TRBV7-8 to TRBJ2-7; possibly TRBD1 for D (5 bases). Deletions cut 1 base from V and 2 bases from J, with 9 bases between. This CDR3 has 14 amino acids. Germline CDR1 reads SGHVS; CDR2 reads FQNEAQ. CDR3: CASSLGGRTYEQYV. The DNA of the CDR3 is TGTGCCAGCAGCTTAGGGGGCAGAACCTACGAGCAGTACGTC.

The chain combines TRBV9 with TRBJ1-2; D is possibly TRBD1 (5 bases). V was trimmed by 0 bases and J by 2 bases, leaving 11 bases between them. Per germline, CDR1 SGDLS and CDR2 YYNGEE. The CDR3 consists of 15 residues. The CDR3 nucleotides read TGTGCCAGCAGCGTAGACTTCGGACACAACTATGGCTACACCTTC. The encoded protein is CASSVDFGHNYGYTF.

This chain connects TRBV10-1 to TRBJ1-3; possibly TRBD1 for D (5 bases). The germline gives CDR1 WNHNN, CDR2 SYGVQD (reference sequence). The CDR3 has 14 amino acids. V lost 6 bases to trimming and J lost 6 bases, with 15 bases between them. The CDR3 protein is CASSDPGAPNTIYF. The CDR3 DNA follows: TGCGCCAGCAGCGACCCCGGGGCCCCAAACACCATATATTTT.